These T cell receptor beta chains were read from a single sample in a study of CD8 T cells in Susac syndrome. TCRdb reprocessed the immunoSEQ multiplex PCR reads via MiXCR and lists one record per CDR3 protein. The sample records about 250,000 distinct CDR3 sequences, about 94% being singletons. The sequenced sample was CD4+ T cells from PBMCs. Every receptor here comes from a human donor with multiple sclerosis. Each CDR3 is given without its conserved first and last residue. The order of the fields is D gene, clone size, J gene, V gene, CDR3 protein. D genes are given only for firm matches. Expanded clones are given a class, and other clones once, few, many or no size at all.

d_gene: TRBD1; abundance: NA; j_gene: TRBJ2-7; v_gene: TRBV5-1; CDR3aa: ASSAGQGRSGEQY
d_gene: NA; abundance: few; j_gene: TRBJ2-3; v_gene: TRBV6-1; CDR3aa: ASSVGGSTDTQY
d_gene: NA; abundance: NA; j_gene: TRBJ1-3; v_gene: TRBV18; CDR3aa: ASSPRGQSSGNTIY
d_gene: NA; abundance: once; j_gene: TRBJ2-4; v_gene: TRBV30; CDR3aa: AWSATVGKNIQY
d_gene: TRBD1; abundance: NA; j_gene: TRBJ1-2; v_gene: TRBV19; CDR3aa: ASSNRDRGDYGYT
d_gene: NA; abundance: NA; j_gene: TRBJ1-6; v_gene: TRBV30; CDR3aa: AWSVLRSPLH
d_gene: NA; abundance: NA; j_gene: TRBJ2-2; v_gene: TRBV27; CDR3aa: ASSSGGAWGGLF
d_gene: NA; abundance: NA; j_gene: TRBJ2-5; v_gene: TRBV10-3; CDR3aa: AISAEQETQY
d_gene: TRBD1; abundance: NA; j_gene: TRBJ1-5; v_gene: TRBV2; CDR3aa: ASRWGQGFNQPQH
d_gene: NA; abundance: NA; j_gene: TRBJ1-2; v_gene: TRBV30; CDR3aa: ACTGTLNYGYT
d_gene: TRBD1; abundance: NA; j_gene: TRBJ2-7; v_gene: TRBV7-8; CDR3aa: ASSLSQGTGSTYEQY
d_gene: NA; abundance: NA; j_gene: TRBJ1-4; v_gene: TRBV9; CDR3aa: ASSVGPSTNEKLF
d_gene: NA; abundance: NA; j_gene: TRBJ1-5; v_gene: TRBV9; CDR3aa: ASSGGIYSNQPQH
d_gene: NA; abundance: NA; j_gene: TRBJ1-3; v_gene: TRBV25-1; CDR3aa: ASSEAGNGNTIY
d_gene: TRBD1; abundance: NA; j_gene: TRBJ2-7; v_gene: TRBV20-1; CDR3aa: SARGPKTGVFSYEQY
d_gene: NA; abundance: NA; j_gene: TRBJ2-3; v_gene: TRBV12-3/TRBV12-4; CDR3aa: ASSSKRGGYTDTQY
d_gene: TRBD1; abundance: NA; j_gene: TRBJ1-5; v_gene: TRBV15; CDR3aa: ATSNVAGTGPNQPQH
d_gene: TRBD1; abundance: NA; j_gene: TRBJ2-1; v_gene: TRBV2; CDR3aa: ASYRGQGESYNEQF
d_gene: NA; abundance: NA; j_gene: TRBJ1-1; v_gene: TRBV27; CDR3aa: ASLRTFTGTEAF
d_gene: NA; abundance: NA; j_gene: TRBJ2-7; v_gene: TRBV9; CDR3aa: ASSVWGDSSYEQY
d_gene: NA; abundance: NA; j_gene: TRBJ2-3; v_gene: TRBV27; CDR3aa: ASSLSRRGTSTDTQY
d_gene: TRBD1; abundance: NA; j_gene: TRBJ2-5; v_gene: TRBV19; CDR3aa: ASRTGFQDTQY
d_gene: NA; abundance: NA; j_gene: TRBJ2-5; v_gene: TRBV7-9; CDR3aa: ASSQRREMTQY
d_gene: NA; abundance: NA; j_gene: TRBJ2-2; v_gene: TRBV6-5; CDR3aa: ASSRVGTGELF
d_gene: NA; abundance: NA; j_gene: TRBJ1-1; v_gene: TRBV11-2; CDR3aa: ASSLSPGPNTEAF
d_gene: NA; abundance: NA; j_gene: TRBJ2-6; v_gene: TRBV14; CDR3aa: ASSQVGRDLLAGANVLT
d_gene: NA; abundance: NA; j_gene: TRBJ1-1; v_gene: TRBV19; CDR3aa: ASSTDTNTEAF
d_gene: NA; abundance: NA; j_gene: TRBJ1-1; v_gene: TRBV3-1; CDR3aa: ASSQAGASTEAF
d_gene: NA; abundance: NA; j_gene: TRBJ2-4; v_gene: TRBV5-1; CDR3aa: ASSPGGGENIQY
d_gene: NA; abundance: NA; j_gene: TRBJ2-1; v_gene: TRBV19; CDR3aa: ASSMAGDASTDEQF
d_gene: NA; abundance: NA; j_gene: TRBJ1-5; v_gene: TRBV23-1; CDR3aa: ASSQRCAQPQH
d_gene: NA; abundance: NA; j_gene: TRBJ2-3; v_gene: TRBV12-3/TRBV12-4; CDR3aa: ASSPRTSRGTDTQY
d_gene: NA; abundance: NA; j_gene: TRBJ1-4; v_gene: TRBV7-9; CDR3aa: ASSLAGRLF
d_gene: TRBD1; abundance: NA; j_gene: TRBJ1-2; v_gene: TRBV4-1; CDR3aa: ASSFGTGVRGYT
d_gene: TRBD2; abundance: NA; j_gene: TRBJ2-5; v_gene: TRBV29-1; CDR3aa: SVGRGGGSETQY
d_gene: NA; abundance: NA; j_gene: TRBJ1-2; v_gene: TRBV5-8; CDR3aa: ASSYLGRANYGYT
d_gene: NA; abundance: NA; j_gene: TRBJ2-2; v_gene: TRBV5-5; CDR3aa: ASSLQDTNTGELF
d_gene: TRBD1; abundance: NA; j_gene: TRBJ1-4; v_gene: TRBV6-1; CDR3aa: ASVPGQGATNEKLF
d_gene: NA; abundance: NA; j_gene: TRBJ1-2; v_gene: TRBV12-3/TRBV12-4; CDR3aa: ASTKTGVGGYT
d_gene: TRBD2; abundance: NA; j_gene: TRBJ2-7; v_gene: TRBV5-6; CDR3aa: ASSLEASGLYEQY
d_gene: NA; abundance: NA; j_gene: TRBJ1-2; v_gene: TRBV4-2; CDR3aa: ASSQDPQGVGYT
d_gene: NA; abundance: once; j_gene: TRBJ1-2; v_gene: TRBV7-3; CDR3aa: ASSLTDAAGKPYGYT
d_gene: NA; abundance: NA; j_gene: TRBJ1-3; v_gene: TRBV6-5; CDR3aa: ASSYSTASTGNTIY
d_gene: NA; abundance: NA; j_gene: TRBJ2-1; v_gene: TRBV9; CDR3aa: ASSVAGQGLNEQF
d_gene: NA; abundance: NA; j_gene: TRBJ1-3; v_gene: TRBV7-9; CDR3aa: ASSFGQGNTIY
d_gene: NA; abundance: NA; j_gene: TRBJ2-2; v_gene: TRBV4-1; CDR3aa: ASRQLGGRTGELF
d_gene: TRBD1; abundance: NA; j_gene: TRBJ1-2; v_gene: TRBV19; CDR3aa: ASSIPDRVWYGYT
d_gene: NA; abundance: NA; j_gene: TRBJ1-5; v_gene: TRBV7-8; CDR3aa: ASSEQGGPSNQPQH
d_gene: TRBD1; abundance: NA; j_gene: TRBJ2-5; v_gene: TRBV7-8; CDR3aa: ASSLVGQGVRETQY
d_gene: NA; abundance: few; j_gene: TRBJ1-2; v_gene: TRBV5-4; CDR3aa: ASSLGTGRGYT
d_gene: TRBD1; abundance: NA; j_gene: TRBJ2-6; v_gene: TRBV12-3/TRBV12-4; CDR3aa: ASRWGQGGPSGANVLT
d_gene: NA; abundance: NA; j_gene: TRBJ1-2; v_gene: TRBV29-1; CDR3aa: SVDQAASNYGYT
d_gene: TRBD1; abundance: NA; j_gene: TRBJ2-3; v_gene: TRBV10-3; CDR3aa: AIRTGGSDTQY
d_gene: TRBD1; abundance: NA; j_gene: TRBJ1-2; v_gene: TRBV4-1; CDR3aa: ASSPGRPGQGYGYT